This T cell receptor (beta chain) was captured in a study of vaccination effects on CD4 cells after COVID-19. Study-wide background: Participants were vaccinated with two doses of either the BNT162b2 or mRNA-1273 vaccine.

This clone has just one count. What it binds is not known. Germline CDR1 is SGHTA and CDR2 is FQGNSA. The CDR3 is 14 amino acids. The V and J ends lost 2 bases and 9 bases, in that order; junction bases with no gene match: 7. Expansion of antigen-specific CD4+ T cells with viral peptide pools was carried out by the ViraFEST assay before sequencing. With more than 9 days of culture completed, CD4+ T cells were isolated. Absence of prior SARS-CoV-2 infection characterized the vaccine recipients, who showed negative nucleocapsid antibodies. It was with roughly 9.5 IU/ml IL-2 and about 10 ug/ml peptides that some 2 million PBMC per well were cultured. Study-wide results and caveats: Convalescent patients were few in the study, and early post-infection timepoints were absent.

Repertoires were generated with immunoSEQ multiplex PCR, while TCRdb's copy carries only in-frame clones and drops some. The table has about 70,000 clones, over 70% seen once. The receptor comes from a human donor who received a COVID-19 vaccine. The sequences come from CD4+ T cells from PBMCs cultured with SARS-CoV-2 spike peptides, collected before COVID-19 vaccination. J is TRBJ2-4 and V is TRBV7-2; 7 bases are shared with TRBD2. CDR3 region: CASSLLGGSVIQYF. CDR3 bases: TGTGCCAGCAGCTTATTGGGAGGGTCTGTCATTCAGTACTTC.